The subject of this entry is one T cell receptor (beta chain). Its antigen is not identified. Sequencing used immunoSEQ multiplex PCR; TCRdb keeps in-frame clones, though not all of them. The sample lists around 34,000 clones, under 90% occurring once. This entry comes from a study of OX40 agonist ivuxolimab in advanced cancers. Study results and limitations: Low normalized T-cell clonal expansion also characterized some of the nonresponders. Partial responders at 0.1-3.0 mg/kg had among the lowest clonal expansion.

The length of the CDR3 is 15 residues. CDR1 and CDR2 from the germline V gene are SGHNT and YYREEE (reference sequence). The V gene lost 4 bases and the J gene lost 0 bases, with 13 bases spanning the gap. With baseline, cycle 4 day 1, and cycle 7 day 1 as timepoints, blood was sampled. The sequencing here drew on CD4+ or CD8+ T cells sorted from blood, taken in a trial of the OX40 agonist ivuxolimab. The chain links TRBV5-4 to TRBJ1-1, with a tentative D call TRBD1 (6 bases). The sequence came from an adult with an advanced solid tumor such as melanoma, head and neck, liver or kidney cancer. The CDR3 spells CASSKATGMNTEAFF. CDR3 sequence (DNA): TGTGCCAGCAGCAAAGCCACAGGGATGAACACTGAAGCTTTCTTT. Full variable domain (outside the CDR3, taken from reference TRBV5-4 and TRBJ1-1): ETGVTQSPTHLIKTRGQQVTLRCSSQSGHNTVSWYQQALGQGPQFIFQYYREEENGRGNFPPRFSGLQFPNYSSELNVNALELDDSALYLCASSKATGMNTEAFFGQGTRLTVV.